These 5 T cell receptor beta chains share one sample of origin, sequenced in a study of T cells in Graves' hyperthyroidism and ophthalmopathy (dated by TCRdb to about 2019). The library was produced with multiplex PCR. The sample was run on an Illumina HiSeq 2000. TCR beta CDR3 regions were amplified from RNA transcripts. A first-round RT-PCR of the TCR CDR3 used the HTBI primer set with the Qiagen OneStep RT-PCR kit. In TCRdb, the public reads were trimmed at Q25 with fastp and aligned with MiXCR, with productive beta chains retained. Rows merge per CDR3 protein into single entries with the most common DNA and genes. The table for this sample lists 500,000 or so distinct CDR3 sequences; 17% of them were counted only once. The ten largest clones add up to under 20% of the sample. The sequencing input was blood. These receptors all come from a woman between 18 and 29 years old with Graves' ophthalmopathy.

This clonotype has ten or more counts. This chain links TRBV5-1 with TRBJ1-1; D not certain. CDR3 length: 12 amino acids. CDR1 and CDR2 from the germline V gene are SGHRS and YFSETQ. V lost 2 bases and J lost 5, with 7 bases in between. The CDR3 DNA sequence: TGCGCCAGCAGCTTAGGGCGGACTGAAGCTTTCTTT. Protein sequence: CASSLGRTEAFF.

This clonotype was recorded at least ten times. The rearrangement links TRBV18 to TRBJ2-3; D possibly corresponds to TRBD2 (6 bases). Germline CDR1 and CDR2: KGHSH and LQKENI. The CDR3 contains 15 residues. Trimming stripped 3 bases from V and 4 bases from J, with 14 bases between. CDR3 in amino acids: CASSPPSGGADTQYF. The CDR3 DNA follows: TGTGCCAGCTCACCGCCGTCCGGGGGAGCAGATACGCAGTATTTT.

This clonotype appeared many times. The chain has TRBV28 and TRBJ1-3; D not certain. V lost 3 bases and J lost 0, with 6 bases in between. CDR3 size: 14 residues. Looked up from germline, CDR1 is MDHEN and CDR2 is SYDVKM. The CDR3 coding sequence is TGTGCCAGCAGTTTCGCAGTCTCTGGAAACACCATATATTTT. Protein: CASSFAVSGNTIYF. Variable domain in full (rest from reference TRBV28 and TRBJ1-3): DVKVTQSSRYLVKRTGEKVFLECVQDMDHENMFWYRQDPGLGLRLIYFSYDVKMKEKGDIPEGYSVSREKKERFSLILESASTNQTSMYLCASSFAVSGNTIYFGEGSWLTVV.

The chain employs TRBV19 and TRBJ1-1; 8 nucleotides match TRBD1. V gave up 9 bases and J gave up 0 bases; unmatched junction bases: 9. Germline V gives CDR1 LNHDA, CDR2 SQIVND (reference sequence). The CDR3 contains 15 residues. The CDR3 sequence: CASRQGPWLNTEAFF. The CDR3 DNA is TGTGCCAGCCGACAGGGGCCCTGGTTGAACACTGAAGCTTTCTTT.

This clonotype has a count of ten or more. This sequence joins TRBV9 and TRBJ2-1; no definite D call. From germline, CDR1 is SGDLS and CDR2 YYNGEE. Trimming stripped 3 bases from V and 1 base from J, with 8 bases between. The CDR3 is made up of 14 amino acids. The CDR3: CASSGTESYNEQFF. In DNA, the CDR3 is TGTGCCAGCAGCGGAACGGAATCCTACAATGAGCAGTTCTTC.